This T cell receptor beta chain is drawn from a study of T cell responses to AZD1222 COVID-19 vaccine. Clones were read by immunoSEQ multiplex PCR, and TCRdb kept only the in-frame ones, dropping some. The data contain about 120,000 clones, approximately 91% of them singletons. General observations from the study: The study sampled repertoires only after the peak T cell response. AZD1222 recipients seropositive at baseline numbered only six or seven. With dominance at 160-218 and 743-854, vaccine-associated CD4 TCRs spanned spike.

Germline CDR1 reads MNHEY; CDR2 reads SVGAGI. This CDR3 comprises 15 residues. J gave up 3 bases and V 5 bases, and 3 bases lay outside the gene matches. On this clone itself: Its specificity is not known.

The chain is built from TRBV6-5 and TRBJ2-2, with 10 bases matching TRBD1. The sequences come from peripheral blood, collected on day 0 of AZD1222 vaccination. The TCR comes from an adult in good health. DNA of the CDR3: TGTGCCAGCAGTCCCGGGACAGGGGACACCGGGGAGCTGTTTTTT. Translated: CASSPGTGDTGELFF.